These 17 T cell receptor beta chains originate from one sample sequenced in a study of T-cell reconstitution after alpha-beta-depleted transplantation in children. Using unique molecular identifiers, the investigators prepared the TCRbeta library. TCRdb passed the PCR reads through MiXCR, listing each CDR3 protein once. The sample carries around 250,000 distinct CDR3 sequences, roughly 24% recorded once. This material consisted of PBMCs, taken before TCRalphabeta/CD19-depleted stem cell transplant. These receptor sequences come from a girl aged 2 to 9 with Fanconi anemia, due to receive a stem cell transplant.

The chain employs TRBV7-9 and TRBJ2-1, with a weak D call TRBD2 (5 bases). V was clipped by 0 bases and J by 2 bases, with 8 bases between them. CDR3 length equals 15 residues. Germline V gene sequence: CDR1 SEHNR, CDR2 FQNEAQ (reference sequence). CDR3 residues: CASSLAGETYNEQFF. In DNA form, the CDR3 reads TGTGCCAGCAGCTTAGCGGGAGAGACCTACAATGAGCAGTTCTTC.

V usage is TRBV7-2 and J usage is TRBJ2-3; 9 nucleotides line up with TRBD2. Per the germline V gene, CDR1 is SGHTA and CDR2 is FQGNSA. V trimming: 2 bases; J trimming: 0 bases; junction bases outside the gene matches: 6. The CDR3 loop spans 17 amino acids. DNA for the CDR3: TGTGCCAGCAGCTTATATGGCGGGGGGGCTAGCACAGATACGCAGTATTTT. Translation: CASSLYGGGASTDTQYF.

The CDR3 loop reads CASSQAPGRATEQYF. CDR3 nucleotides: TGCGCCAGCAGCCAAGCCCCAGGCCGCGCCACCGAGCAGTACTTC. The V and J genes are TRBV4-1 and TRBJ2-7; D remains unclear. V lost 1 base and J 6 bases, leaving 16 bases between the germline ends. Germline CDR1 and CDR2: MGHRA and YSYEKL. The CDR3 length is 15 residues.

At least ten counts were recorded for this clonotype. The rearrangement uses TRBV10-3 and TRBJ2-7, with 7 bases matching TRBD1. CDR1 and CDR2 from the germline V gene are ENHRY and SYGVKD. This CDR3 has 12 residues. V trimming: 7 bases; J trimming: 2 bases; junction bases outside the gene matches: 2. This CDR3 reads CAIMGQPYEQYF. CDR3 nucleotides: TGTGCCATCATGGGACAGCCCTACGAGCAGTACTTC.

J is TRBJ1-1 and V is TRBV20-1, with D possibly matching TRBD1 (6 bases). Germline-derived CDR1 and CDR2 are DFQATT and SNEGSKA (reference sequence). The CDR3 runs to 17 residues. Deletions cut 3 bases from V and 4 bases from J, with 24 bases between. CDR3: CSASTWVSFTGSTEAFF. In DNA, the CDR3 is TGCAGTGCTAGTACGTGGGTCTCCTTTACAGGGAGCACTGAAGCTTTCTTT.

The sample holds many counts of this clonotype. The V gene is TRBV7-2, the J gene TRBJ2-4; possibly TRBD1 for D (6 bases). The CDR3 consists of 13 residues. Deletions cut 5 bases from V and 1 base from J, with 6 bases between. Germline-derived CDR1 and CDR2 are SGHTA and FQGNSA. The CDR3 protein is CASSQGAKNIQYF. For the CDR3, the DNA is TGTGCCAGCAGCCAGGGGGCCAAAAACATTCAGTACTTC.

This clonotype has ten or more counts. The V gene is TRBV20-1, the J gene TRBJ1-6; 8 positions match TRBD1. The V segment lost 3 bases and the J segment 9 bases; nucleotides outside the gene matches: 1. This CDR3 is 12 amino acids long. The V gene's germline CDR1 is DFQATT and CDR2 SNEGSKA (reference sequence). The CDR3 reads CSARDRVSPLHF. Written as DNA, the CDR3 is TGCAGTGCTAGGGACAGGGTTTCACCCCTCCACTTT.

This clonotype occurred a few times. The rearrangement uses TRBV30 and TRBJ2-7, with 8 bases matching TRBD2. Germline values: CDR1 GTSNPN, CDR2 SVGIG (reference sequence). CDR3 length: 15 residues. Trimming at V came to 0 bases and at J to 2 bases, leaving 6 bases not matched to a gene. In nucleotides, the CDR3 is TGTGCCTGGAGTGTGGCGGGGGGTTCGCCCTACGAGCAGTACTTC. Translation: CAWSVAGGSPYEQYF.

This clonotype was counted a few times. This chain links TRBV20-1 with TRBJ2-1; 10 bases fit TRBD2. Unmatched junction bases numbered 7, after V lost 2 bases and J lost 3 bases. This CDR3 has 16 residues. The germline V gene has CDR1 DFQATT and CDR2 SNEGSKA (reference sequence). CDR3 sequence (DNA): TGCAGTGCTAGATATCCTAGCGGGAGAAACTACAATGAGCAGTTCTTC. It yields the protein CSARYPSGRNYNEQFF.

This clonotype was seen once. The rearrangement joins TRBV20-1 to TRBJ2-1; 8 bases map to TRBD2. The CDR3 extends over 14 amino acids. V lost 4 bases and J lost 5; bases outside the gene matches: 7. Germline V gene data show CDR1 as DFQATT and CDR2 as SNEGSKA (reference sequence). The chain's CDR3 is CSAKREWWHNEQFF. The CDR3 nucleotides read TGCAGTGCTAAGCGGGAGTGGTGGCACAATGAGCAGTTCTTC.

The sample holds a few counts of this clonotype. The J gene is TRBJ2-3, the V gene TRBV20-1; D uncertain. Germline V gene data show CDR1 as DFQATT and CDR2 as SNEGSKA (reference sequence). This CDR3 spans 14 amino acids. Trimming cost V 3 bases and J 2 bases, with 12 bases left between them. DNA for the CDR3: TGCAGTGCTAGGTTTTTCAGGCCCACAGATACGCAGTATTTT. Protein: CSARFFRPTDTQYF.

This clonotype has a count of ten or more. The chain is built from TRBV29-1 and TRBJ2-7; D is possibly TRBD1 (6 bases). From germline, CDR1 is SQVTM and CDR2 ANQGSEA. V lost 6 bases and J lost 0, with 12 bases in between. This CDR3 contains 13 residues. CDR3 loop: CSVTDRISYEQYF. CDR3 bases: TGCAGCGTAACCGACAGGATCTCCTACGAGCAGTACTTC.

The rearrangement joins TRBV20-1 to TRBJ2-5; D unclear. V was shortened by 5 bases and J by 2 bases, with 9 bases between the two germline ends. The CDR3 sequence is 12 residues long. The V gene's germline CDR1 is DFQATT and CDR2 SNEGSKA (reference sequence). The CDR3 spells CSAEQIQETQYF. Written as DNA, the CDR3 is TGCAGTGCTGAACAGATTCAAGAGACCCAGTACTTC.

The sample holds many counts of this clonotype. This sequence joins TRBV20-1 and TRBJ2-7, with a tentative D call TRBD2 (5 bases). With 3 bases removed from V and 0 bases from J, the gap between germline ends came to 9 bases. Germline-derived CDR1 and CDR2 are DFQATT and SNEGSKA (reference sequence). CDR3 length equals 13 residues. The CDR3 spells CSASGRDSYEQYF. Here the CDR3 DNA reads TGCAGTGCTAGCGGTCGGGACTCCTACGAGCAGTACTTC.

This clonotype was observed many times. V is TRBV29-1 and J is TRBJ2-1; D is ambiguous. CDR3 length equals 12 residues. Germline V lookup: CDR1 SQVTM, CDR2 ANQGSEA. Trimming pared 7 bases from V and 5 bases from J, leaving 12 bases between. CDR3 residues: CSALNWDNEQFF. CDR3 nucleotides: TGCAGCGCATTAAATTGGGACAATGAGCAGTTCTTC.

CDR3 protein: CASSKQGIQETQYF. The CDR3 bases are TGTGCCAGCAGCAAGCAGGGGATCCAAGAGACCCAGTACTTC. The genes are TRBV11-2 and TRBJ2-5; weak D call: TRBD1 (6 bases). In germline, CDR1 is SGHAT, CDR2 FQNNGV. CDR3 length equals 14 residues. The germline V and J ends were trimmed by 5 bases and 1 base, with 11 bases remaining between them.

At least ten counts were recorded for this clonotype. The chain uses TRBV25-1 and TRBJ2-7; D remains unclear. CDR3 length: 12 residues. Germline V lookup: CDR1 MGHDK, CDR2 SYGVNS. V lost 3 bases and J lost 4, with 7 bases in between. The CDR3 region has the DNA TGTGCCAGCAGTGACGGGTCGTACGAGCAGTACTTC. This encodes CASSDGSYEQYF.